The clone carrying this TCR beta chain has just one count. The CDR3 loop spans 14 amino acids. V gave up 8 bases and J gave up 3 bases; unmatched junction bases: 2. CDR1 SNHLY and CDR2 FYNNEI come from the germline V gene. This record belongs to a study of OX40 agonist ivuxolimab in advanced cancers. The cohort excluded patients with autoimmune disease history or systemic immunosuppression. TCRdb keeps only in-frame clones here, not all; method: immunoSEQ multiplex PCR. The sample yields fewer than 35,000 clones, 60% to 85% seen once. This sequence was found in an adult with an advanced solid tumor such as melanoma, head and neck, liver or kidney cancer. Sequenced material: CD4+ or CD8+ T cells sorted from blood, taken in a trial of the OX40 agonist ivuxolimab. This chain connects TRBV2 to TRBJ2-1; 12 nucleotides line up with TRBD2. CDR3 amino acids: CASVLAGGYNEQFF. The CDR3 DNA reads TGTGCCAGCGTACTAGCGGGGGGCTACAATGAGCAGTTCTTC.